A single sample is the source of the 6 T cell receptor beta chains below, sequenced in a study of preoperative IRX-2 immunotherapy in early breast cancer (dated by TCRdb to between 2018 and 2021). Reading the label with the study, this specimen's treatment or condition is: preoperative locoregional IRX-2 cytokine immunotherapy. Library generation was performed with the immunoSEQ multiplex PCR assay. The table was pulled from immuneACCESS by TCRdb, which kept in-frame rearrangements only. Such tables lose some clones; where checked, under half of the loss comes from unresolved V genes, and the rest has no known cause. Recorded for this sample are over 20,000 clones; 70% to 90% of them occurred a single time. The ten largest clonotypes hold 1% to 1.5% of the sample. The material was lymph node tissue, obtained after IRX-2 immunotherapy. These receptors came from a human donor with breast cancer.

This CDR3 reads CASSLGLGGGENEQYV. In DNA form, the CDR3 reads TGTGCCAGCAGCTTGGGTCTAGGTGGGGGCGAAAACGAGCAGTACGTC. J is TRBJ2-7 and V is TRBV11-3, with TRBD1 as a possible D gene (6 bases). The CDR3 runs 16 residues. Between the trimmed V and J ends, which lost 3 bases and 5 bases, there was a span of 20 bases. Germline CDR1 SGHNT, CDR2 YENEEA.

This clone was observed a handful of times. V is TRBV15 and J is TRBJ1-2; D unclear. V lost 1 base and J 4 bases, leaving 10 bases between the germline ends. The CDR3 has 14 amino acids. Looked up from germline, CDR1 is LNHNV and CDR2 is YYDKDF (reference sequence). Here the CDR3 DNA reads TGTGCCACCAGCAGAGGAGGGCTCCTCTATGGCTACACCTTC. This translates into CATSRGGLLYGYTF. Complete variable domain (other parts from reference TRBV15 and TRBJ1-2): DAMVIQNPRYQVTQFGKPVTLSCSQTLNHNVMYWYQQKSSQAPKLLFHYYDKDFNNEADTPDNFQSRRPNTSFCFLDIRSPGLGDTAMYLCATSRGGLLYGYTFGSGTRLTVV.

V usage is TRBV28 and J usage is TRBJ2-7; the match to TRBD1 covers 9 bases. CDR1 and CDR2 (germline): MDHEN, SYDVKM. V lost 8 bases to trimming and J lost 0 bases; unmatched junction nucleotides: 2. The CDR3 has 13 amino acids. CDR3 residues: CASEGQGSYEQYF. The DNA of the CDR3 is TGTGCCAGCGAGGGACAGGGCTCCTACGAGCAGTACTTC.

To note about this clone: A read error may produce the germline difference seen at one junction end. This chain joins TRBV6-8 and TRBJ1-5; weak D call: TRBD1 (5 bases). Germline CDR1 reads MNHGY; CDR2 reads SAAAGT. The CDR3 spans 14 residues. CDR3 protein: CASSYGASSQPQHF. The CDR3 nucleotides are TGTGCCAGCAGTTATGGGGCGAGCAGTCAGCCCCAGCATTTT.

This chain uses TRBV10-3 with TRBJ1-1; D might be TRBD1 (5 bases). The germline CDR1 and CDR2 sequences are ENHRY and SYGVKD. Trimming took off 0 bases at V and 5 bases at J, with 16 bases between the two ends. The CDR3 runs to 16 residues. DNA for the CDR3: TGTGCCATCAGTGAGTCGACGGCGGGGCGATGGACTGAAGCTTTCTTT. This gives the protein CAISESTAGRWTEAFF.

In this sample, this clone turned up once. The genes are TRBV6-8 and TRBJ2-7; the D gene is possibly TRBD1 (5 bases). Germline assignment: CDR1 MNHGY and CDR2 SAAAGT. The CDR3 contains 12 residues. Between the trimmed V and J ends, which lost 7 bases and 5 bases, there was a span of 12 bases. The CDR3 region is CASMGRADEQYV. The CDR3 DNA reads TGTGCCAGCATGGGCAGGGCCGACGAGCAGTACGTC.